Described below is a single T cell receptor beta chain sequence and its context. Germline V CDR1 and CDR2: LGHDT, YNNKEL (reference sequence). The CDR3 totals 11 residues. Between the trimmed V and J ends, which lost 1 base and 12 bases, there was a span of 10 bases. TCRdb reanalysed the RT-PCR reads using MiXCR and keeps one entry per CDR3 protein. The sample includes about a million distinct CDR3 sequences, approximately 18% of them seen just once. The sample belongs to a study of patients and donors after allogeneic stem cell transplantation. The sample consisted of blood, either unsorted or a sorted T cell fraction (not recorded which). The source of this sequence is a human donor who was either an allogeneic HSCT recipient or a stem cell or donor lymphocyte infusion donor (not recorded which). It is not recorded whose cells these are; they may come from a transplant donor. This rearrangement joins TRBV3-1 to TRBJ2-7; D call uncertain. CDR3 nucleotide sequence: TGTGCCAGCAGCCAAGGGTCAGGAAGGTACTTC. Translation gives CASSQGSGRYF.